These 32 T cell receptor beta chains came from one sample sequenced in a study of T cell responses to AZD1222 COVID-19 vaccine. The repertoire was sequenced with immunoSEQ multiplex PCR; TCRdb's copy has only in-frame clones and lacks some. This table has about 60,000 clones, about 90% appearing once. The sequencing here drew on peripheral blood, taken 28 days after the second dose of the MenACWY control vaccine. The source is an adult who received the MenACWY meningococcal vaccine as a control.

The V and J genes are TRBV5-1 and TRBJ2-7; D is undetermined. There are 15 residues in the CDR3. With 4 bases removed from V and 0 bases from J, the gap between germline ends came to 14 bases. Germline CDR1 and CDR2: SGHRS and YFSETQ. The CDR3 DNA follows: TGCGCCAGCAGCCCCAGTTCAGCGCTCTCCTACGAGCAGTACTTC. The encoded protein is CASSPSSALSYEQYF.

The chain uses TRBV20-1 and TRBJ2-1; 9 bases fit TRBD2. V was clipped by 3 bases and J by 7 bases; unmatched bases: 4. CDR1 is DFQATT and CDR2 is SNEGSKA in the germline V gene (reference sequence). This CDR3 comprises 13 residues. The CDR3 loop reads CSASLAGENEQFF. CDR3 nucleotides: TGCAGTGCTAGTTTAGCGGGAGAGAATGAGCAGTTCTTC.

This clone showed up just a few times. The J gene is TRBJ2-7, the V gene TRBV7-2; 11 bases match TRBD1. The length of the CDR3 is 15 residues. The junction had 8 bases not matched to a gene; V was cut back by 5 bases and J by 5 bases. Germline V gives CDR1 SGHTA, CDR2 FQGNSA. The CDR3 sequence: CASSPRGQGGHEQYF. For the CDR3, the DNA is TGTGCCAGCAGCCCCCGGGGACAGGGGGGCCACGAGCAGTACTTC.

The chain carries TRBV19 and TRBJ1-5; no reliable D call. Germline loops: CDR1 LNHDA, CDR2 SQIVND (reference sequence). CDR3 length: 15 amino acids. The V and J ends lost 3 bases and 4 bases respectively, with 13 bases between them. CDR3 DNA: TGTGCCAGTAGTATGACCGGGCTCCTGAATCAGCCCCAGCATTTT. Its translation: CASSMTGLLNQPQHF. Combining the CDR3 with reference TRBV19 and TRBJ1-5 gives the whole variable domain DGGITQSPKYLFRKEGQNVTLSCEQNLNHDAMYWYRQDPGQGLRLIYYSQIVNDFQKGDIAEGYSVSREKKESFPLTVTSAQKNPTAFYLCASSMTGLLNQPQHFGDGTRLSIL.

This clone has only one observation. This rearrangement joins TRBV5-1 to TRBJ2-2; D not certain. This CDR3 is built from 14 residues. Germline CDR1 is SGHRS and CDR2 is YFSETQ. The germline V and J ends were trimmed by 0 bases and 7 bases, with 10 bases remaining between them. The CDR3 DNA reads TGCGCCAGCAGCTTGGGCCTCCAGAACGGGGAGCTGTTTTTT. Protein sequence: CASSLGLQNGELFF.

This clone was counted once. The CDR3 region has the DNA TGTGCCAGCAGGATAGGACAGGGGGCCCTGAATGAGCAGTTCTTC. Its protein product is CASRIGQGALNEQFF. This chain joins TRBV27 and TRBJ2-1; 11 bases are a match to TRBD1. The CDR3 is 15 amino acids. Germline V gene data show CDR1 as MNHEY and CDR2 as SMNVEV (reference sequence). The V gene end was trimmed by 6 bases and the J gene end by 7 bases; junction bases not matched to a gene: 8.

V gene TRBV10-1 combines with J gene TRBJ2-3; D perhaps matches TRBD2 (6 bases). This CDR3 has 15 amino acids. V gave up 3 bases and J gave up 1 base, with 11 bases separating them. Germline lookup yields CDR1 WNHNN and CDR2 SYGVQD (reference sequence). In nucleotides, the CDR3 is TGCGCCAGCAGTGACCCCGGGAGCGGCACAGATACGCAGTATTTT. As protein: CASSDPGSGTDTQYF.

The chain joins TRBV7-9 to TRBJ2-7; D gene unclear. V was pared by 5 bases and J by 3 bases, with 8 bases between. The CDR3 consists of 12 residues. CDR1 is SEHNR and CDR2 is FQNEAQ in the germline V gene (reference sequence). The chain's CDR3 is CASSGSSYEQYF. CDR3 DNA: TGTGCCAGCAGCGGAAGTAGCTACGAGCAGTACTTC.

The CDR3 is CASSVTAGSGNTIYF. Written as DNA, the CDR3 is TGTGCCAGCAGCGTAACCGCAGGGTCCGGAAACACCATATATTTT. This sequence joins TRBV9 and TRBJ1-3; D may be TRBD1 (5 bases). This CDR3 contains 15 residues. V lost 1 base to trimming and J lost 4 bases, with 12 bases between them. The germline gives CDR1 SGDLS, CDR2 YYNGEE.

In its sample, this clone was seen a few times. The chain carries TRBV6-2 or TRBV6-3 and TRBJ2-2; the D is unclear. V dropped 2 bases and J dropped 5 bases, with 9 bases sitting between them. Germline CDR1 is MNHEY and CDR2 is SVGEGT. This CDR3 is built from 14 residues. The CDR3 is CASSYGQETGELFF. The CDR3 DNA sequence: TGTGCCAGCAGTTACGGCCAGGAGACCGGGGAGCTGTTTTTT.

The chain carries TRBV9 and TRBJ2-3; the match to TRBD2 covers 9 bases. CDR3 size: 16 residues. Germline trimming cut 2 bases from V and 3 bases from J; bases unmatched to any gene: 7. Looked up from germline, CDR1 is SGDLS and CDR2 is YYNGEE. The CDR3 loop reads CASSVSSGSGTDTQYF. The CDR3 bases are TGTGCCAGCAGCGTTAGTAGCGGGAGCGGTACAGATACGCAGTATTTT.

This clone was detected only once. This chain connects TRBV10-2 to TRBJ1-1; D gene ambiguous. The CDR3 extends over 14 amino acids. V was cut by 3 bases and J by 1 base, with 9 bases left in between. Germline V lookup: CDR1 WSHSY, CDR2 SAAADI. The CDR3 nucleotides read TGCGCCAGCAGTGATAGCCGGACGAACACTGAAGCTTTCTTT. This encodes CASSDSRTNTEAFF.

The rearrangement joins TRBV6-5 to TRBJ1-5; D ambiguous. The V gene's germline CDR1 is MNHEY and CDR2 SVGAGI. V was cut by 4 bases and J by 3 bases, with 7 bases left in between. The CDR3 spans 13 residues. In nucleotides, the CDR3 is TGTGCCAGCAGTTTTGGGAACAATCAGCCCCAGCATTTT. Its translation: CASSFGNNQPQHF.

The rearrangement uses TRBV7-2 and TRBJ2-1; 9 bases agree with TRBD1. This CDR3 is built from 15 residues. CDR1 is SGHTA, CDR2 FQGNSA, per germline. J gave up 3 bases and V 5 bases, and 5 bases lay outside the gene matches. The CDR3 is CASSPRQGVYNEQFF. The CDR3, as DNA: TGTGCCAGCAGCCCGAGACAGGGGGTCTACAATGAGCAGTTCTTC.

This chain uses TRBV2 with TRBJ1-2; possible D gene TRBD1, 5 bases. There are 12 residues in the CDR3. CDR1 is SNHLY, CDR2 FYNNEI, per germline. Trimming stripped 5 bases from V and 5 bases from J, with 9 bases between. Written as DNA, the CDR3 is TGTGCCAGCAGTTCAGACAGATATGGCTACACCTTC. This sequence encodes CASSSDRYGYTF.

The chain is built from TRBV12-3 or TRBV12-4 and TRBJ1-2; D remains ambiguous. This CDR3 is built from 12 residues. V was clipped by 2 bases and J by 5 bases, with 6 bases between them. The CDR3 DNA reads as TGTGCCAGCAGTTTACAGGCTTATGGCTACACCTTC. Amino acids: CASSLQAYGYTF.

This clone was seen more than once but under ten times. Other DNA sequences of this sample code for an identical CDR3. The chain combines TRBV5-5 with TRBJ1-5, with D perhaps matching TRBD1 (6 bases). Germline CDR1 reads SGHKS; CDR2 reads YYEKEE (reference sequence). The CDR3 has 14 residues. V dropped 1 base and J dropped 2 bases, with 7 bases sitting between them. The CDR3 spells CASSLSGGNQPQHF. CDR3 nucleotide sequence: TGTGCCAGCAGCTTGTCAGGGGGCAATCAGCCCCAGCATTTT.

This clone was recorded only once. The chain recombines TRBV27 with TRBJ1-2, with D possibly matching TRBD1 (5 bases). This CDR3 region has 14 residues. V was clipped by 8 bases and J by 7 bases, with 20 bases between them. Germline CDR1 and CDR2: MNHEY and SMNVEV (reference sequence). CDR3 coding DNA: TGTGCCAGCCGACCCACCGGGGCAGGGTTTGGCTACACCTTC. Translated, it gives CASRPTGAGFGYTF.

This clone was picked up one time. The chain recombines TRBV28 with TRBJ1-5; tentatively, D is TRBD1 (6 bases). The CDR3 runs 12 residues. CDR1 and CDR2 (germline): MDHEN, SYDVKM. The CDR3 nucleotides read TGTGGCGTACAGGGATACAATCAGCCCCAGCATTTT. It encodes CGVQGYNQPQHF. Using reference TRBV28 and TRBJ1-5 for the parts outside the CDR3, the full variable domain is DVKVTQSSRYLVKRTGEKVFLECVQDMDHENMFWYRQDPGLGLRLIYFSYDVKMKEKGDIPEGYSVSREKKERFSLILESASTNQTSMYLCGVQGYNQPQHFGDGTRLSIL.

The chain joins TRBV5-1 to TRBJ1-2, with D uncertain. V was trimmed by 7 bases and J by 1 base, leaving 11 bases between them. The CDR3 totals 13 residues. Germline V gene data show CDR1 as SGHRS and CDR2 as YFSETQ. The CDR3 protein is CASALGSNYGYTF. The CDR3 DNA is TGCGCCAGCGCCCTGGGCAGTAACTATGGCTACACCTTC.

In this sample, this clone turned up a few times. CDR3 DNA sequence: TGTGCCAGCAGCTTAGACACATCCGGGGGACTGTTTTTT. Translated, it gives CASSLDTSGGLFF. The chain carries TRBV11-2 and TRBJ1-4, with TRBD1 as a possible D gene (5 bases). The CDR3 runs 13 residues. The germline CDR1 and CDR2 sequences are SGHAT and FQNNGV. The germline V and J ends were trimmed by 0 bases and 13 bases, with 12 bases remaining between them.

This clone was found once. The chain uses TRBV7-8 and TRBJ2-1; no clear D gene. The CDR3 is 13 residues long. V shed 5 bases and J shed 8 bases, with 13 bases lying between them. The germline V gene has CDR1 SGHVS and CDR2 FQNEAQ. CDR3: CASSRWSFYEQFF. CDR3 coding DNA: TGTGCCAGCAGCCGGTGGAGTTTCTATGAGCAGTTCTTC.

This chain uses TRBV7-8 with TRBJ2-7; 11 bases fit TRBD1. Per germline, CDR1 SGHVS and CDR2 FQNEAQ. The V gene end was trimmed by 6 bases and the J gene end by 4 bases; junction bases not matched to a gene: 2. This CDR3 is 13 amino acids long. CDR3 sequence: CASSRDRGYEQYF. CDR3 DNA sequence: TGTGCCAGCAGTAGGGACAGGGGGTACGAGCAGTACTTC.

This chain joins TRBV4-3 and TRBJ2-2; TRBD1 is a possible D gene (6 bases). The V end was cut by 4 bases, the J end by 1 base, with 10 bases between. CDR3 size: 15 residues. Germline assignment: CDR1 LGHNA and CDR2 YSLEER. DNA for the CDR3: TGCGCCAGCAGCCCACAGGGCATGAACACCGGGGAGCTGTTTTTT. This sequence encodes CASSPQGMNTGELFF.

The genes are TRBV6-5 and TRBJ2-7; D gene unclear. Deletions cut 8 bases from V and 9 bases from J, with 14 bases between. CDR1 MNHEY and CDR2 SVGAGI come from the germline V gene. The CDR3 has 11 residues. The CDR3, as DNA: TGTGCCAGCGAGGAGAGGCCTGGGCAGTACTTC. Amino acids: CASEERPGQYF.

The chain uses TRBV11-2 and TRBJ2-1, with D unresolved. V lost 0 bases to trimming and J lost 9 bases, with 9 bases between them. Germline V gene lookup returns CDR1 SGHAT and CDR2 FQNNGV. The CDR3 is 13 amino acids. The CDR3 DNA sequence: TGTGCCAGCAGCTTAGATCGGCTGGGTGAGCAGTTCTTC. It yields the protein CASSLDRLGEQFF.

The chain joins TRBV19 to TRBJ1-4; 10 bases map to TRBD1. Germline CDR1 reads LNHDA; CDR2 reads SQIVND (reference sequence). There are 13 residues in the CDR3. Trimming took 5 bases from V and 7 from J; bases not matched to a gene: 1. For the CDR3, the DNA is TGTGCCAGTAGTGGACAGGGGGTTGAAAAACTGTTTTTT. Residues: CASSGQGVEKLFF.

The V and J genes are TRBV29-1 and TRBJ1-2, with 7 bases matching TRBD1. The CDR3 is 12 residues long. V gave up 1 base and J gave up 8 bases; unmatched junction bases: 4. Germline V gene data show CDR1 as SQVTM and CDR2 as ANQGSEA. The CDR3 nucleotides read TGCAGCGTTGAAGGACAAGGGGGCGGCTACACCTTC. Its translation: CSVEGQGGGYTF.

This chain uses TRBV2 with TRBJ2-7, with TRBD2 matching over 8 bases. The ends lost 6 bases at V and 6 bases at J; junction bases unmatched: 7. This CDR3 contains 13 residues. Germline values: CDR1 SNHLY, CDR2 FYNNEI. CDR3 sequence: CASRGGLAGEQYF. For the CDR3, the DNA is TGTGCCAGCAGGGGCGGACTAGCTGGCGAGCAGTACTTC.

The J gene is TRBJ2-3, the V gene TRBV19, with D unresolved. V shed 1 base and J shed 1 base, with 3 bases lying between them. Germline V CDR1 and CDR2: LNHDA, SQIVND (reference sequence). The CDR3 is 13 amino acids. CDR3 nucleotides: TGTGCCAGTAGTATAGGCGGCACAGATACGCAGTATTTT. Protein: CASSIGGTDTQYF.

This clone showed up just once. The genes are TRBV6-5 and TRBJ1-4; D unclear. Deletions cut 7 bases from V and 3 bases from J, with 6 bases between. Germline-derived CDR1 and CDR2 are MNHEY and SVGAGI. The CDR3 is 12 amino acids. The CDR3 reads CASNKANEKLFF. In nucleotides, the CDR3 is TGTGCCAGCAACAAGGCTAATGAAAAACTGTTTTTT.

The CDR3, as DNA: TGTGCCTGGATTCCGGGACATTCTTACGAGCAGTACTTC. Protein product: CAWIPGHSYEQYF. The chain joins TRBV30 to TRBJ2-7, with D possibly TRBD1 on 6 matching bases. Per the germline V gene, CDR1 is GTSNPN and CDR2 is SVGIG (reference sequence). The CDR3 length is 13 residues. The ends were cut back, 4 bases at V and 4 bases at J, with 14 bases in the middle.